These 30 T cell receptor beta chains were sequenced from one sample in a study of blood T cell repertoires in COVID-19. Data came from immunoSEQ multiplex PCR; TCRdb stores just in-frame clones and leaves some out. Among fewer than 90,000 clones listed, around 89% were seen once. The sequenced sample was peripheral blood. Every receptor here comes from a man aged 55 to 70 with acute or convalescent COVID-19.

There are a few counts of this clone. The chain links TRBV30 to TRBJ1-6; D possibly corresponds to TRBD1 (6 bases). The V end lost 4 bases, the J end lost 7 bases, and 20 bases lay between the germline ends. CDR3 length: 16 amino acids. Per the germline V gene, CDR1 is GTSNPN and CDR2 is SVGIG (reference sequence). The CDR3 protein is CAWTRDRGIGNSPLHF. The CDR3 coding sequence is TGTGCCTGGACCCGTGATAGGGGGATTGGGAATTCACCCCTCCACTTT.

This clone has only a few counts. This rearrangement joins TRBV15 to TRBJ1-3; D not certain. The V end was cut by 0 bases, the J end by 3 bases, with 12 bases between. The germline V gene encodes CDR1 LNHNV and CDR2 YYDKDF (reference sequence). The CDR3 length is 16 residues. The CDR3 coding sequence is TGTGCCACCAGCAGAGATCCCCGAAGAGGTGGAAACACCATATATTTT. It specifies CATSRDPRRGGNTIYF.

A word on this clone: One end of the junction varies from germline; a read error may be responsible. V usage is TRBV30 and J usage is TRBJ1-3, with D perhaps matching TRBD1 (5 bases). The CDR3 sequence is 15 residues long. Germline assignment: CDR1 GTSNPN and CDR2 SVGIG (reference sequence). CDR3 sequence: CAWSPPHPTVTNLNF. DNA for the CDR3: TGTGCCTGGAGTCCACCACATCCGACAGTGACAAACCTAAATTTT.

This chain connects TRBV19 to TRBJ1-1; TRBD1 matches at 10 bases. The CDR3 contains 16 residues. Per germline, CDR1 LNHDA and CDR2 SQIVND (reference sequence). Trimming removed 3 bases from V and 1 base from J; junction bases left unmatched: 5. The DNA of the CDR3 is TGTGCCAGTAGTATGACAGGGGGCATGAGGAACACTGAAGCTTTCTTT. Residues: CASSMTGGMRNTEAFF.

With regard to this clone: Other nucleotide sequences from this sample produce the same CDR3. The genes are TRBV19 and TRBJ1-2; tentatively, D is TRBD1 (6 bases). Germline CDR1 reads LNHDA; CDR2 reads SQIVND (reference sequence). CDR3 size: 13 residues. V was cut by 5 bases and J by 4 bases, with 11 bases left in between. CDR3 residues: CASSPLGGYGYTF. CDR3 coding DNA: TGTGCCAGTAGTCCTTTAGGGGGCTATGGCTACACCTTC.

The chain has TRBV5-5 and TRBJ2-5; 11 bases are shared with TRBD2. The CDR3 length is 15 residues. After removal of 4 bases from V and 5 bases from J, the junction contained 7 bases not matched to a gene. CDR1 and CDR2 from the germline V gene are SGHKS and YYEKEE (reference sequence). The CDR3 protein is CASSQGLAVRETQYF. In nucleotides, the CDR3 is TGTGCCAGCAGCCAGGGACTAGCGGTCCGGGAGACCCAGTACTTC.

Many counts were recorded for this clone. The J gene is TRBJ1-2, the V gene TRBV29-1; D is possibly TRBD1 (6 bases). The CDR3 is 15 residues long. Germline CDR1 SQVTM, CDR2 ANQGSEA. The V gene lost 5 bases and the J gene lost 2 bases, with 18 bases spanning the gap. CDR3 amino acids: CSVRGRTTMNYGYTF. The CDR3 DNA sequence: TGCAGCGTTAGGGGGAGAACGACGATGAACTATGGCTACACCTTC.

This clone came up once. J is TRBJ1-3 and V is TRBV2; D unresolved. Trimming cost V 2 bases and J 1 base, with 15 bases left between them. The CDR3 length is 17 residues. Germline CDR1 reads SNHLY; CDR2 reads FYNNEI. DNA for the CDR3: TGTGCCAGCAGTGAACTAGCAGGTTCCCTTTCTGGAAACACCATATATTTT. It encodes CASSELAGSLSGNTIYF.

The chain couples TRBV10-3 to TRBJ2-2; maybe TRBD1 (5 bases). Deletions cut 3 bases from V and 4 bases from J, with 12 bases between. Germline CDR1 reads ENHRY; CDR2 reads SYGVKD. The CDR3 totals 15 residues. The CDR3 sequence: CAISDRGAPTGELFF. The CDR3 nucleotides are TGTGCCATCAGTGACCGTGGGGCCCCCACCGGGGAGCTGTTTTTT.

This rearrangement joins TRBV5-6 to TRBJ2-2; 9 bases map to TRBD1. The CDR3 runs to 16 residues. V shed 2 bases and J 3 bases; nucleotides not matched to a gene: 5. Germline CDR1 SGHDT, CDR2 YYEEEE. CDR3 DNA sequence: TGTGCCAGCAGCTTCACAGGGGGCTTCGACACCGGGGAGCTGTTTTTT. It specifies CASSFTGGFDTGELFF.

This chain joins TRBV6-2 or TRBV6-3 and TRBJ2-5; no firm D call. The CDR3 consists of 11 residues. Trimming took 7 bases from V and 5 from J, leaving 8 bases between them. Germline V gene lookup returns CDR1 MNHEY and CDR2 SVGEGT. The CDR3, as DNA: TGTGCCAGCACCCCCCGGGAGACCCAGTACTTC. This sequence encodes CASTPRETQYF.

This chain links TRBV20-1 with TRBJ2-1; perhaps TRBD2 as D (6 bases). The CDR3 is made up of 11 amino acids. The germline CDR1 and CDR2 sequences are DFQATT and SNEGSKA (reference sequence). With 6 bases removed from V and 9 bases from J, the gap between germline ends came to 12 bases. The CDR3 DNA reads as TGCAGTGCCCGGGCCGGGGGTGAGCAGTTCTTC. This translates into CSARAGGEQFF.

The chain combines TRBV4-1 with TRBJ2-5; 13 positions agree with TRBD2. Germline loops: CDR1 MGHRA, CDR2 YSYEKL. The J segment lost 5 bases and the V segment lost 1 base, leaving 1 base of the junction unmatched. This CDR3 comprises 15 residues. CDR3 sequence reads: CASSQGGLAGETQYF. Here the CDR3 DNA reads TGCGCCAGCAGCCAAGGGGGACTAGCGGGGGAGACCCAGTACTTC.

The rearrangement uses TRBV5-1 and TRBJ2-5, with 11 bases identical to TRBD2. The CDR3 consists of 16 residues. The trim removed 4 bases at V and 3 bases at J, leaving 8 bases unmatched. Germline CDR1 reads SGHRS; CDR2 reads YFSETQ. The CDR3 reads CASSNLGTSGKETQYF. Written as DNA, the CDR3 is TGCGCCAGCAGCAACTTAGGGACTAGCGGAAAAGAGACCCAGTACTTC.

V usage is TRBV5-5 and J usage is TRBJ2-3; no definite D call. Germline CDR1 is SGHKS and CDR2 is YYEKEE (reference sequence). The length of the CDR3 is 12 residues. V shed 1 base and J shed 4 bases, with 4 bases lying between them. The CDR3 sequence: CASSLFSDTQYF. The DNA for the CDR3 is TGTGCCAGCAGCTTGTTCTCAGATACGCAGTATTTT.

The chain combines TRBV10-3 with TRBJ2-3; 9 bases are a match to TRBD2. The CDR3 is 16 amino acids. Germline V lookup: CDR1 ENHRY, CDR2 SYGVKD. Trimming at V came to 0 bases and at J to 3 bases, leaving 4 bases not matched to a gene. In DNA form, the CDR3 reads TGTGCCATCAGTGAGTCCGGCGGGGGGGCAACAGATACGCAGTATTTT. As protein: CAISESGGGATDTQYF.

The V call is TRBV30, the J call TRBJ2-5; 9 nucleotides agree with TRBD2. Germline V lookup: CDR1 GTSNPN, CDR2 SVGIG (reference sequence). V trimming: 4 bases; J trimming: 5 bases; junction bases outside the gene matches: 11. The CDR3 totals 15 residues. The CDR3: CAWTLAGVRDETQYF. The CDR3, as DNA: TGTGCCTGGACCTTAGCGGGAGTAAGGGATGAGACCCAGTACTTC.

The chain couples TRBV11-2 to TRBJ2-7, with 7 nucleotides matching TRBD1. This CDR3 region has 14 residues. CDR1 and CDR2 from the germline V gene are SGHAT and FQNNGV. Trimming took 8 bases from V and 0 from J; bases not matched to a gene: 7. Here the CDR3 reads CASSPTGISYEQYF. The DNA of the CDR3 is TGTGCCAGCTCCCCGACAGGGATCTCCTACGAGCAGTACTTC.

This chain joins TRBV19 and TRBJ1-2; D may be TRBD1 (6 bases). The V gene lost 6 bases and the J gene lost 5 bases, with 10 bases spanning the gap. CDR3 length: 12 residues. The germline gives CDR1 LNHDA, CDR2 SQIVND (reference sequence). CDR3 region: CASSPQGYGYTF. CDR3 coding DNA: TGTGCCAGTAGCCCCCAGGGGTATGGCTACACCTTC. The variable domain in full, completed from reference TRBV19 and TRBJ1-2, reads DGGITQSPKYLFRKEGQNVTLSCEQNLNHDAMYWYRQDPGQGLRLIYYSQIVNDFQKGDIAEGYSVSREKKESFPLTVTSAQKNPTAFYLCASSPQGYGYTFGSGTRLTVV.

The chain employs TRBV11-2 and TRBJ2-7, with 7 bases lining up with TRBD2. The germline V gene has CDR1 SGHAT and CDR2 FQNNGV. V was clipped by 2 bases and J by 4 bases; unmatched bases: 11. The CDR3 has 16 residues. The CDR3 here is CASSLNRIAGPYEQYF. CDR3 DNA: TGTGCCAGCAGCTTAAATCGGATAGCGGGCCCATACGAGCAGTACTTC.

The CDR3 is CASSTYTGQIGYTF. The DNA for the CDR3 is TGTGCCAGTAGTACCTATACGGGACAGATTGGCTACACCTTC. The genes are TRBV19 and TRBJ1-2; 7 bases match TRBD1. V shed 4 bases, J shed 7 bases, and the junction held 9 bases outside the gene matches. The CDR3 is 14 amino acids. Germline CDR1 LNHDA, CDR2 SQIVND (reference sequence).

The chain joins TRBV11-2 to TRBJ1-3; perhaps TRBD1 as D (5 bases). Trimming pared 4 bases from V and 2 bases from J, leaving 21 bases between. The CDR3 extends over 18 amino acids. Germline-derived CDR1 and CDR2 are SGHAT and FQNNGV. Written as DNA, the CDR3 is TGTGCCAGCAGCTCTATAGCGTATCCGGGGGGACCTGGAAACACCATATATTTT. Translated, it gives CASSSIAYPGGPGNTIYF.

The chain recombines TRBV2 with TRBJ2-1, with TRBD1 matching 8 bases. CDR1 is SNHLY, CDR2 FYNNEI, per germline. This CDR3 comprises 13 residues. V lost 8 bases and J lost 7; bases outside the gene matches: 7. CDR3 DNA: TGTGCCAGCCAGACAGGGGTGGGGAATGAGCAGTTCTTC. It encodes CASQTGVGNEQFF. Supplemented by reference TRBV2 and TRBJ2-1, the full variable domain reads EPEVTQTPSHQVTQMGQEVILRCVPISNHLYFYWYRQILGQKVEFLVSFYNNEISEKSEIFDDQFSVERPDGSNFTLKIRSTKLEDSAMYFCASQTGVGNEQFFGPGTRLTVL.

V and J are TRBV5-4 and TRBJ2-5; TRBD2 aligns across 12 bases. V lost 4 bases and J lost 3; bases outside the gene matches: 7. Per germline, CDR1 SGHNT and CDR2 YYREEE (reference sequence). This CDR3 spans 16 amino acids. Here the CDR3 DNA reads TGTGCCAGCAGCCAGGAACTAGCGGGGGGAAAAGAGACCCAGTACTTC. Amino acid sequence: CASSQELAGGKETQYF.

This clone is a singleton in its sample. CDR3 protein: CASSMIVGVLTPNYGYTF. CDR3 DNA: TGTGCCAGTAGTATGATAGTAGGAGTTCTTACCCCTAACTATGGCTACACCTTC. This chain connects TRBV19 to TRBJ1-2; D gene uncertain. With 3 bases removed from V and 0 bases from J, the gap between germline ends came to 20 bases. CDR1 is LNHDA and CDR2 is SQIVND in the germline V gene (reference sequence). The CDR3 length is 18 residues.

The chain employs TRBV6-1 and TRBJ1-5; D remains unclear. This CDR3 region has 15 residues. V was clipped by 3 bases and J by 2 bases, with 11 bases between them. Germline V gene data show CDR1 as MNHNS and CDR2 as SASEGT. CDR3 in DNA: TGTGCCAGCAGTGATGCGGGGTTTGGCAATCAGCCCCAGCATTTT. Translation: CASSDAGFGNQPQHF.

The chain links TRBV5-4 to TRBJ2-3; D is possibly TRBD1 (6 bases). With 4 bases removed from V and 0 bases from J, the gap between germline ends came to 15 bases. The CDR3 is 16 residues long. The germline V gene encodes CDR1 SGHNT and CDR2 YYREEE (reference sequence). The CDR3 protein is CASSVGTSSSTDTQYF. CDR3 sequence (DNA): TGTGCCAGCAGCGTCGGGACATCTTCTAGCACAGATACGCAGTATTTT.

V is TRBV11-2 and J is TRBJ1-1, with D hard to call. The CDR3 sequence is 14 residues long. CDR1 SGHAT and CDR2 FQNNGV come from the germline V gene. The V gene lost 0 bases and the J gene lost 8 bases, with 13 bases spanning the gap. CDR3 DNA: TGTGCCAGCAGCTTAGATGGAGTAGATACCGAAGCTTTCTTT. This translates into CASSLDGVDTEAFF. Filled out from reference TRBV11-2 and TRBJ1-1, the complete variable domain reads EAGVAQSPRYKIIEKRQSVAFWCNPISGHATLYWYQQILGQGPKLLIQFQNNGVVDDSQLPKDRFSAERLKGVDSTLKIQPAKLEDSAVYLCASSLDGVDTEAFFGQGTRLTVV.

Turning to this clone: Other DNA sequences from this sample encode an identical CDR3 as well. The rearrangement links TRBV6-1 to TRBJ1-1, with a weak D call TRBD1 (5 bases). Germline CDR1 is MNHNS and CDR2 is SASEGT. This CDR3 is 14 amino acids long. Trimming took off 1 base at V and 1 base at J, with 7 bases between the two ends. For the CDR3, the DNA is TGTGCCAGCAGTGAAGGTGGGGCGAACACTGAAGCTTTCTTT. This gives the protein CASSEGGANTEAFF.

The chain couples TRBV25-1 to TRBJ1-4; 10 bases match TRBD1. J lost 5 bases, V lost 4 bases, and 7 bases had no gene match. The CDR3 is 16 amino acids. Germline loops: CDR1 MGHDK, CDR2 SYGVNS. The CDR3 region is CASSAPGTGVNEKLFF. CDR3 coding DNA: TGTGCCAGCAGTGCACCCGGGACAGGGGTAAATGAAAAACTGTTTTTT.